This entry is about one TCR beta chain. This record comes from a study of post-analysis software for immune sequencing data. cDNA libraries of TCR beta carried unique molecular identifiers. One entry per CDR3 protein, called by TCRdb with MiXCR from the PCR reads. The data hold about 540,000 distinct CDR3 sequences, with roughly 34% observed a single time. Material for sequencing was blood. This TCR was sampled from a girl between 2 and 17 years old with multiple sclerosis.

This CDR3 reads CASSLMSGSPQETQYF. CDR3 coding DNA: TGCGCCAGCAGCTTGATGAGCGGGAGCCCCCAAGAGACCCAGTACTTC. The chain has TRBV5-1 and TRBJ2-5; 8 bases line up with TRBD2. There are 16 residues in the CDR3. V trimming: 1 base; J trimming: 1 base; junction bases outside the gene matches: 6. The germline V gene has CDR1 SGHRS and CDR2 YFSETQ.